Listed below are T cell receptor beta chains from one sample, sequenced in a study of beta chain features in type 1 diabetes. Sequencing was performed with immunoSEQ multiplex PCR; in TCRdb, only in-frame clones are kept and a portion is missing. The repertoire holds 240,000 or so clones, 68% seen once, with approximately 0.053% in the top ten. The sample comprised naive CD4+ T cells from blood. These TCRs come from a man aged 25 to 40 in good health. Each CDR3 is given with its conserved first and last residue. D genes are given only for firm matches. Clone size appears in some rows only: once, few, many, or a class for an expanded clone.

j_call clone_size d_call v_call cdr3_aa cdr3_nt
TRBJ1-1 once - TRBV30 CAWSSHNMNTEAFF TGTGCCTGGAGTTCGCACAACATGAACACTGAAGCTTTCTTT
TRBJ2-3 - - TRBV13 CASSPMGGRSSTDTQYF TGTGCCAGCAGCCCCATGGGAGGCAGGTCTAGCACAGATACGCAGTATTTT
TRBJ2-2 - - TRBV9 CASSLITSGELFF TGTGCCAGCAGTCTGATAACCTCCGGGGAGCTGTTTTTT
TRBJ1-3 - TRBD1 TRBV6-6 CASSLDRITGNTIYF TGTGCCAGCAGTCTGGACAGGATTACTGGAAACACCATATATTTT
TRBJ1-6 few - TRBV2 CASSRDSSNSPLHF TGTGCCAGCAGTCGTGACAGTAGTAATTCACCCCTCCACTTT
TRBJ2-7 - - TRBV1 CTSSQGDRVVFYEQYF TGCACCAGCAGCCAGGGTGACAGGGTAGTTTTCTACGAGCAGTACTTC
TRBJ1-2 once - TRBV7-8 CASSLERTATVTF TGTGCCAGCAGCTTAGAGAGGACAGCCACCGTCACCTTC
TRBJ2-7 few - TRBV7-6 CASSGRDSGKYYEQYF TGTGCCAGCAGCGGAAGAGACTCGGGGAAATACTACGAGCAGTACTTC
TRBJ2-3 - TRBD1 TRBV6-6 CASSPRQGEITDTQYF TGTGCCAGCAGTCCCCGACAGGGGGAGATCACAGATACGCAGTATTTT
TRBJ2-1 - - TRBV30 CAGTGTPYNEQFF TGTGCCGGTACCGGGACACCTTACAATGAGCAGTTCTTC
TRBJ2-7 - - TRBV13 CASSFGGVDYEQYF TGTGCCAGCAGCTTTGGTGGGGTCGACTACGAGCAGTACTTC
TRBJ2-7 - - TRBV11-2 CASSAINEQYF TGTGCCAGCAGCGCAATTAACGAGCAGTACTTC
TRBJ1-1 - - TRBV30 CAWREGQGTEAFF TGTGCCTGGAGGGAGGGGCAGGGCACTGAAGCTTTCTTT
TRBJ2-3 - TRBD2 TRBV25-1 CASSALGTSGSPTDTQYF TGTGCCAGCAGTGCCCTGGGGACTAGCGGGAGCCCCACAGATACGCAGTATTTT
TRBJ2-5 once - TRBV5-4 CASSPQGQETQYF TGTGCCAGCAGCCCTCAGGGTCAAGAGACCCAGTACTTC
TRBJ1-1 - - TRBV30 CAWSRGVNTEAFF TGTGCCTGGAGTAGGGGGGTGAACACTGAAGCTTTCTTT
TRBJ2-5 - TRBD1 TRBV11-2 CASSRDSQETQYF TGTGCCAGCAGCCGGGACAGCCAAGAGACCCAGTACTTC
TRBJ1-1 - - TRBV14 CASSQSAFEAFF TGTGCCAGCAGCCAGAGCGCCTTTGAAGCTTTCTTT
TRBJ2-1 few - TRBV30 CAWSVVAGVKQFF TGTGCCTGGAGTGTAGTCGCCGGGGTGAAGCAGTTCTTC
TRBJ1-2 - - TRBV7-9 CASSLSLIYGYTF TGTGCCAGCAGCTTAAGTCTGATCTATGGCTACACCTTC
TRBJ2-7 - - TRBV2 CASSGASYEQYF TGTGCCAGCAGTGGAGCCTCCTACGAGCAGTACTTC
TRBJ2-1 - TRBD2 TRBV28 CASSPTSAHNEQFF TGTGCCAGCAGTCCCACTAGCGCGCACAATGAGCAGTTCTTC
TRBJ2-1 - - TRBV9 CASSSGGGAYNEQFF TGTGCCAGCAGCTCCGGGGGCGGGGCTTACAATGAGCAGTTCTTC
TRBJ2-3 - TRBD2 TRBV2 CASSESEGLASDTQYF TGTGCCAGCAGTGAATCTGAGGGACTAGCATCTGATACGCAGTATTTT
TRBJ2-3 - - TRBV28 CGIGDSTDTQYF TGTGGGATAGGGGACAGCACAGATACGCAGTATTTT
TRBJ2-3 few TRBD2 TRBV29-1 CSVGTSGKADTQYF TGCAGCGTAGGGACTAGCGGGAAGGCAGATACGCAGTATTTT
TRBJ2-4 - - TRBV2 CASSKNIQYF TGTGCCAGCAGCAAAAACATTCAGTACTTC